This is a list of T cell receptor beta chains from one sample in a study of identical twins. From the 5' RACE reads, TCRdb called clonotypes with MiXCR, one entry per CDR3 protein. The top ten hold around 0.25% of the sample, which has some 1,700,000 distinct CDR3 sequences, roughly 35% seen once. Sequencing was performed on cord blood. Receptor source: a newborn girl in good health. Both conserved end residues are part of each CDR3. A D gene is named only where the DNA matches it firmly. Size tells how often a clone was seen (once, few, many) or the class of an expanded clone, and some rows leave it out.

v_call: TRBV29-1
j_call: TRBJ2-5
d_call: .
clone_size: few
cdr3_aa: CSVDLAEQYF
cdr3_nt: TGCAGCGTTGACCTAGCAGAGCAGTACTTC

v_call: TRBV14
j_call: TRBJ2-2
d_call: .
clone_size: .
cdr3_aa: CASSQSLYTGELFF
cdr3_nt: TGTGCCAGCAGCCAATCCCTTTACACCGGGGAGCTGTTTTTT

v_call: TRBV7-2
j_call: TRBJ2-7
d_call: .
clone_size: .
cdr3_aa: CASSLVRDVYEQYF
cdr3_nt: TGTGCCAGCAGCTTAGTCAGGGATGTTTACGAGCAGTACTTC

v_call: TRBV18
j_call: TRBJ2-2
d_call: .
clone_size: .
cdr3_aa: CASSLGGVDTGELFF
cdr3_nt: TGTGCCAGCTCACTCGGGGGAGTCGACACCGGGGAGCTGTTTTTT

v_call: TRBV12-3/TRBV12-4
j_call: TRBJ2-7
d_call: .
clone_size: few
cdr3_aa: CASSLGPITYEQYF
cdr3_nt: TGTGCCAGCAGTTTGGGACCGATCACCTACGAGCAGTACTTC

v_call: TRBV20-1
j_call: TRBJ2-1
d_call: .
clone_size: few
cdr3_aa: CSASTRTLYNEQFF
cdr3_nt: TGCAGTGCTAGTACCCGAACACTCTACAATGAGCAGTTCTTC

v_call: TRBV4-2
j_call: TRBJ2-3
d_call: .
clone_size: many
cdr3_aa: CASSRDTPLVRDTQYF
cdr3_nt: TGTGCCAGCAGCCGAGATACTCCACTAGTTAGGGATACGCAGTATTTT

v_call: TRBV5-6
j_call: TRBJ2-2
d_call: TRBD2
clone_size: once
cdr3_aa: CASTGLAEGTGELFF
cdr3_nt: TGTGCCAGCACCGGACTAGCGGAAGGGACCGGGGAGCTGTTTTTT

v_call: TRBV12-3/TRBV12-4
j_call: TRBJ1-3
d_call: .
clone_size: .
cdr3_aa: CASSTTLSGNTIYF
cdr3_nt: TGTGCCAGCAGCACTACACTCTCTGGAAACACCATATATTTT

v_call: TRBV6-6
j_call: TRBJ2-3
d_call: .
clone_size: .
cdr3_aa: CASSLRLTRTHTDTQYF
cdr3_nt: TGTGCCAGCAGCCTAAGGCTAACCCGCACACACACAGATACGCAGTATTTT

v_call: TRBV20-1
j_call: TRBJ1-2
d_call: TRBD1
clone_size: .
cdr3_aa: CSARDFRTGGSYGYTF
cdr3_nt: TGCAGTGCTAGAGATTTCCGGACAGGGGGCAGCTATGGCTACACCTTC

v_call: TRBV5-1
j_call: TRBJ1-1
d_call: .
clone_size: .
cdr3_aa: CASNLEEGRTEAFF
cdr3_nt: TGCGCCAGCAACTTGGAGGAGGGGAGGACTGAAGCTTTCTTT

v_call: TRBV20-1
j_call: TRBJ2-7
d_call: .
clone_size: few
cdr3_aa: CSARDMGEYEQYF
cdr3_nt: TGCAGTGCTAGAGATATGGGGGAATACGAGCAGTACTTC

v_call: TRBV18
j_call: TRBJ1-1
d_call: .
clone_size: .
cdr3_aa: CASSSSALKRNTEAFF
cdr3_nt: TGTGCCAGCTCATCAAGCGCCCTTAAACGGAACACTGAAGCTTTCTTT

v_call: TRBV28
j_call: TRBJ1-2
d_call: .
clone_size: .
cdr3_aa: CASRSTVSNYGYTF
cdr3_nt: TGTGCCAGCAGATCGACAGTTTCTAACTATGGCTACACCTTC